The source of this T cell receptor (beta chain) is a study of blood T cell repertoires in COVID-19. Losses at the gene ends were 8 bases for V and 2 bases for J; bases not matched to a gene: 6. The CDR3 has 14 amino acids. Germline V lookup: CDR1 SNHLY, CDR2 FYNNEI. Per the study methods: Researchers report that nucleated cell counts were estimated from reference gene primer amplification. TCRdb keeps only in-frame clones here, not all; method: immunoSEQ multiplex PCR. The V and J calls and clone size were taken over from that table, and D and trimming were inferred from the DNA. The top ten clones hold roughly 4% of a sample with roughly 100,000 clones, approximately 88% of them seen once.

Material for sequencing was peripheral blood. J is TRBJ1-2 and V is TRBV2; TRBD1 aligns across 9 bases. The TCR originated in a human donor in a cohort sampled during active COVID-19. The CDR3 region has the DNA TGTGCCAGCGCAGGGACAGGGCAGAACTATGGCTACACCTTC. Protein sequence: CASAGTGQNYGYTF.